Listed below are T cell receptor beta chains from one sample, sequenced in a study of cytomegalovirus exposure and HLA in healthy donors. TCRdb keeps only in-frame clones here, not all; method: immunoSEQ multiplex PCR. The profile shows about 360,000 clones, 86% of them singletons. Source material: PBMCs. All receptors derive from a woman aged 18-35 years in good health and CMV-seronegative. CDR3s include the opening cysteine and the closing phenylalanine or tryptophan. A D gene is named only where the DNA matches it firmly. A clone size is listed for some rows: how often the clone was seen (once, few, many), or a class if it is expanded.

D: TRBD1; size: .; J: TRBJ1-2; V: TRBV27; CDR3: CASSLQGAQGYTF; DNA: TGTGCCAGCAGTCTTCAGGGGGCTCAAGGCTACACCTTC
D: .; size: once; J: TRBJ1-1; V: TRBV25-1; CDR3: CASSEWGGSEAFF; DNA: TGTGCCAGCAGTGAATGGGGAGGTAGTGAAGCTTTCTTT
D: .; size: .; J: TRBJ2-6; V: TRBV19; CDR3: CASNPVHSGANVLTF; DNA: TGTGCCAGTAATCCAGTCCATTCTGGGGCCAACGTCCTGACTTTC
D: .; size: .; J: TRBJ1-4; V: TRBV10-2; CDR3: CASSESGGEKLFF; DNA: TGCGCCAGCAGTGAGTCGGGGGGGGAAAAACTGTTTTTT
D: TRBD2; size: .; J: TRBJ2-7; V: TRBV6-5; CDR3: CASSFSGGAAYEQYF; DNA: TGTGCCAGCAGTTTTAGCGGGGGGGCCGCCTACGAGCAGTACTTC
D: TRBD1; size: .; J: TRBJ2-7; V: TRBV4-1; CDR3: CASSQNRGTGYEQYF; DNA: TGCGCCAGCAGCCAAAACAGGGGTACTGGCTACGAGCAGTACTTC
D: .; size: .; J: TRBJ2-2; V: TRBV11-2; CDR3: CASSLVGGTGELFF; DNA: TGTGCCAGCAGCTTAGTAGGCGGCACCGGGGAGCTGTTTTTT
D: .; size: .; J: TRBJ2-3; V: TRBV7-6; CDR3: CASSFSGGTDTQYF; DNA: TGTGCCAGCAGCTTTAGCGGAGGCACAGATACGCAGTATTTT
D: .; size: .; J: TRBJ2-7; V: TRBV28; CDR3: CASRQGDYEQYF; DNA: TGTGCCAGCAGGCAAGGGGACTACGAGCAGTACTTC
D: TRBD1; size: .; J: TRBJ2-1; V: TRBV5-4; CDR3: CASSTGTGPYNEQFF; DNA: TGTGCCAGCAGCACGGGGACAGGGCCCTACAATGAGCAGTTCTTC